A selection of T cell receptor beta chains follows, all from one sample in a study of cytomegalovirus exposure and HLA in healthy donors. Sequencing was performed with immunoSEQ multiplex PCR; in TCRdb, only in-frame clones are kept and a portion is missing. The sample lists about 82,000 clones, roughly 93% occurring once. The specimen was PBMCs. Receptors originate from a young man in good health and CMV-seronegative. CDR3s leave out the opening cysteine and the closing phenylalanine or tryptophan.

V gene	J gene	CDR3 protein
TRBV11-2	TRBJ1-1	ASSETAIRTEAF
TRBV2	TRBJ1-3	ASRNVDTSGNTIY
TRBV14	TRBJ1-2	ASSQDGPDGGFYGYT
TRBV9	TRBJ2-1	ASSVGGGGLGPYNEQF
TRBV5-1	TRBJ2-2	ASSLIEQATGELF
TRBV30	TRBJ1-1	AWNRNTEAF
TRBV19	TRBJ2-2	ATGLAALTGELF
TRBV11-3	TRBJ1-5	ASSLAERAPQH
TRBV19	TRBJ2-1	ASSIVGQINEQF
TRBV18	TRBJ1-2	ASSPKQGADGYT
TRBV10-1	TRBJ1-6	ASSQGQTNSPLH
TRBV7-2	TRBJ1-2	ASSVNRESYT
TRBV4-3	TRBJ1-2	ASSQDLGQARYT
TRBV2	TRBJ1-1	ASSGQGASTEAF
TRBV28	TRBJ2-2	ASSLPGQGSSAGELF
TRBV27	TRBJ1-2	ASSLSQSNGYT
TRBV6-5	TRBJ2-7	ASRGQTMSYEQY
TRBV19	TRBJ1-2	ASTLRGAGGYT
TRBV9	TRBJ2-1	ASSPVIYNEQF
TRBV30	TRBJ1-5	ACNREPSQPQH
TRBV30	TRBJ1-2	AWSVGYGYT
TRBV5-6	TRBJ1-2	ASSSWPGWDGYT
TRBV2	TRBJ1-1	ASSSTERDTEAF
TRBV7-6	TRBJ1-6	ASSQRDRANSPLH
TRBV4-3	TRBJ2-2	ASSHGLAPNTGELF
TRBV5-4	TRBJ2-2	ASSLAGGNTGELF
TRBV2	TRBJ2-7	ASSEGTESYEQY
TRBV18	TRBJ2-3	ASSPDLPTDTQY
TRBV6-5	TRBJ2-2	ASSRGTSLTGELF
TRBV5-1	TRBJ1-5	ASSLGRGIEQPQH
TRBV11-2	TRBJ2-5	ASSFEGQVTETQY
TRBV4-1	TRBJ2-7	ASSQEAAGGSYEQY
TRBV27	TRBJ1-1	ATKRQGADTEAF
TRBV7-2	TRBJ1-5	ASSAYSNQPQH
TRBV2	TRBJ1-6	TSALGVDSPLH
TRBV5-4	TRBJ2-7	ASSFTFGDEQY
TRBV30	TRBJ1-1	AWEGGVNTEAF
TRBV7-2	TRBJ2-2	ASSLGRAGELF
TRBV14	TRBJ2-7	ASSPQGSSYEQY
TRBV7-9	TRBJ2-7	ASSQDRGLHEQY
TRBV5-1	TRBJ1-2	ASSYGTGQGYT
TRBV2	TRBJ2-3	ASTGTDTQY
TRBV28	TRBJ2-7	ASRVAGVSTYEQY
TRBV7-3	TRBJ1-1	ASSSGDIRRSEAF
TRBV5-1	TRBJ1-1	ASSMNTEAF
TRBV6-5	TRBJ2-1	ASSYSLNEQF
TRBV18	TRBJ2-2	ASSPKYRGLGTGELF
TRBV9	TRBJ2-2	ASSVDSLTGELF